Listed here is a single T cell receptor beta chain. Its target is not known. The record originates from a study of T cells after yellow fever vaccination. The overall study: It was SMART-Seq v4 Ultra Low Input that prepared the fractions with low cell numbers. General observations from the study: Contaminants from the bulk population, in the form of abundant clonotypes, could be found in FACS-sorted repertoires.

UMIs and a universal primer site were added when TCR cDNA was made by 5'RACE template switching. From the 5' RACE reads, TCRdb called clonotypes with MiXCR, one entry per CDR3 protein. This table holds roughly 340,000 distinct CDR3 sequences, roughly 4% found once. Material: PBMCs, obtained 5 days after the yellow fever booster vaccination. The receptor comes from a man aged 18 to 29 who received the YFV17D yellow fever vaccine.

The CDR3 nucleotides read TGTGCCAGCAGCTTGCCGGCTACAAACATTCAGTACTTC. Protein product: CASSLPATNIQYF. This chain uses TRBV5-6 with TRBJ2-4; D unresolved. Germline CDR1 is SGHDT and CDR2 is YYEEEE. The CDR3 covers 13 residues. V gave up 1 base and J gave up 6 bases, with 8 bases separating them.